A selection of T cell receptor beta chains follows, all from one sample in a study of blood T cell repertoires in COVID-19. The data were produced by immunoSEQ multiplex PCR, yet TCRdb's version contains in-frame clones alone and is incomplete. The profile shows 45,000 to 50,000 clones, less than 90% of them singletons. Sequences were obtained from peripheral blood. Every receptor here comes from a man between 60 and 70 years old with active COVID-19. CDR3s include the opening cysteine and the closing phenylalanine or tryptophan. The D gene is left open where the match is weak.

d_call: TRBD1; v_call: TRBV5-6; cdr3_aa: CASSYRTGAITDTQYF
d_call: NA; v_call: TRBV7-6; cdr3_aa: CASSLGRGSGTEAFF
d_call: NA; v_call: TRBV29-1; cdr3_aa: CSGPHQNRANEQFF
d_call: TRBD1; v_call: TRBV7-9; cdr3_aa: CASSFGTGGTYEQYF
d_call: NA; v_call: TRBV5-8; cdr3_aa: CASSSGTRRQYF
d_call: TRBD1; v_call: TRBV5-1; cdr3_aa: CASSKNRGVGASEAFF
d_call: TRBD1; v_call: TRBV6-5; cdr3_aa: CASRFDRATYEQYF
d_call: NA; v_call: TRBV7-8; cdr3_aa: CASSLSAGSEETQYF
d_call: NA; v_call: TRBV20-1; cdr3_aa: CSASGTSEGEQYF
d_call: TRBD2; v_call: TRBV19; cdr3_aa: CASSAVVVAGAGELFF
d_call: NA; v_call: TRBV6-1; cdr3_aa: CASSEKSTGKNIQYF
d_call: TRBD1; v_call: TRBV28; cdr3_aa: CASRSGGASNEQYF
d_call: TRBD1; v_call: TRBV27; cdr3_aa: CASSSLTGGEQYF
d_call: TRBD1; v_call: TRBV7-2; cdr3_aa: CASSLGTGIEAFF
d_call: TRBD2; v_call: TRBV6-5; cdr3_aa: CASRGLAGGPNEQFF
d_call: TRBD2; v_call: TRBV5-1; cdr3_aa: CASSSTTSGSSSGELFF
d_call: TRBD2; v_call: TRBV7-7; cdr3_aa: CASSSRLAGGKDEQFF
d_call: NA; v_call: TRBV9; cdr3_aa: CASSVGTSSSYEQYF